The rows below give T cell receptor beta chains drawn from one sample of a study of blood T cell repertoires in COVID-19. Using immunoSEQ multiplex PCR, the repertoire was profiled, and TCRdb retains in-frame clones only, with some absent. The table includes under 140,000 clones, about 80% detected once. Sequences were obtained from peripheral blood. The receptors here all came from a woman older than 75 with active or convalescent COVID-19. Both conserved end residues are part of each CDR3. Each record gives: J gene, V gene, clone size, D gene, CDR3 DNA, CDR3 protein. A D gene is named only where the DNA matches it firmly. The size field is filled for only some rows; it gives once, few, many or a size class.

j_gene: TRBJ2-2; v_gene: TRBV5-1; abundance: .; d_gene: .; CDR3nt: TGCGCCAGCAGCTTGAGCGAACATAACACCGGGGAGCTGTTTTTT; CDR3aa: CASSLSEHNTGELFF
j_gene: TRBJ2-2; v_gene: TRBV2; abundance: .; d_gene: .; CDR3nt: TGTGCCAGCAGTGAAGCTAGCGTGTACACCGGGGAGCTGTTTTTT; CDR3aa: CASSEASVYTGELFF
j_gene: TRBJ2-3; v_gene: TRBV4-1; abundance: few; d_gene: .; CDR3nt: TGCGCCAGCAGAGTTCGGAGGGCCGGAACAGATACGCAGTATTTT; CDR3aa: CASRVRRAGTDTQYF
j_gene: TRBJ2-7; v_gene: TRBV7-3; abundance: .; d_gene: TRBD2; CDR3nt: TGTGCCAGCAGCGCTAGCGGGAGTTACGAGCAGTACTTC; CDR3aa: CASSASGSYEQYF
j_gene: TRBJ1-5; v_gene: TRBV7-2; abundance: .; d_gene: .; CDR3nt: TGTGCCAGCAGCTTAGGGAGTGGAAGCAATCAGCCCCAGCATTTT; CDR3aa: CASSLGSGSNQPQHF
j_gene: TRBJ1-2; v_gene: TRBV18; abundance: .; d_gene: TRBD1; CDR3nt: TGTGCCAGCTCACTTCGACAGGGTGGTAACTATGGCTACACCTTC; CDR3aa: CASSLRQGGNYGYTF
j_gene: TRBJ2-7; v_gene: TRBV7-9; abundance: once; d_gene: TRBD1; CDR3nt: TGTGCCAGCAGCTTAGGAGTGACAGGGATCTCCTACGAGCAGTACTTC; CDR3aa: CASSLGVTGISYEQYF
j_gene: TRBJ1-2; v_gene: TRBV4-2; abundance: .; d_gene: .; CDR3nt: TGTGCCAGCAGCCAACGCGAAGGTGGGGGGGCCTATGGCTACACCTTC; CDR3aa: CASSQREGGGAYGYTF
j_gene: TRBJ2-1; v_gene: TRBV10-3; abundance: few; d_gene: TRBD2; CDR3nt: TGTGCCATCAGCGACCGACCTAGCGGGAGGTCCTACAATGAGCAGTTCTTC; CDR3aa: CAISDRPSGRSYNEQFF
j_gene: TRBJ1-2; v_gene: TRBV27; abundance: .; d_gene: .; CDR3nt: TGTGCCAGCAGTTCCGGAGCTTATGGCTACACCTTC; CDR3aa: CASSSGAYGYTF
j_gene: TRBJ2-1; v_gene: TRBV5-1; abundance: .; d_gene: .; CDR3nt: TGCGCCAGCAGCTCCGAGGCAGGGGCGGAGTACAATGAGCAGTTCTTC; CDR3aa: CASSSEAGAEYNEQFF
j_gene: TRBJ2-7; v_gene: TRBV27; abundance: .; d_gene: TRBD2; CDR3nt: TGTGCCAGCAGTGGCCGACTAGCGTGGGATACCCCCGCCCCCTACGAGCAGTACTTC; CDR3aa: CASSGRLAWDTPAPYEQYF
j_gene: TRBJ2-7; v_gene: TRBV13; abundance: .; d_gene: .; CDR3nt: TGTGCCAGCAGCTTAAGGGGACTCAGCTCCTACGAGCAGTACTTC; CDR3aa: CASSLRGLSSYEQYF
j_gene: TRBJ1-3; v_gene: TRBV27; abundance: few; d_gene: .; CDR3nt: TGTGCCAGCAGTCACACCCAAAGGGAGGGGAACACCATATATTTT; CDR3aa: CASSHTQREGNTIYF
j_gene: TRBJ2-3; v_gene: TRBV6-5; abundance: .; d_gene: .; CDR3nt: TGTGCCAGCAGAGCAGGGAGCACAGATACGCAGTATTTT; CDR3aa: CASRAGSTDTQYF
j_gene: TRBJ2-6; v_gene: TRBV6-2/TRBV6-3; abundance: .; d_gene: TRBD1; CDR3nt: TGTGCCAGCAGTACTGTAGGGACAGGGGACGGGGCCAACGTCCTGACTTTC; CDR3aa: CASSTVGTGDGANVLTF
j_gene: TRBJ1-3; v_gene: TRBV7-2; abundance: .; d_gene: .; CDR3nt: TGTGCCAGCAGCTTAGGAGGGACTGCCTTCTCTGGAAACACCATATATTTT; CDR3aa: CASSLGGTAFSGNTIYF
j_gene: TRBJ1-2; v_gene: TRBV7-6; abundance: few; d_gene: .; CDR3nt: TGTGCCAGCAGCTTAGTTCCCCCCCCCGAGGGCTATGGCTACACCTTC; CDR3aa: CASSLVPPPEGYGYTF
j_gene: TRBJ2-1; v_gene: TRBV19; abundance: .; d_gene: .; CDR3nt: TGTGCCAGTAGTATACCGGGAGCATACAATGAGCAGTTCTTC; CDR3aa: CASSIPGAYNEQFF
j_gene: TRBJ2-1; v_gene: TRBV15; abundance: .; d_gene: .; CDR3nt: TGTGCCACCAGCCTCTCCCGTTTTTCGGGAGAGGATGAGCAGTTCTTC; CDR3aa: CATSLSRFSGEDEQFF
j_gene: TRBJ2-3; v_gene: TRBV7-9; abundance: .; d_gene: .; CDR3nt: TGTGCCAGCAGCTCCAACACAGATACGCAGTATTTT; CDR3aa: CASSSNTDTQYF
j_gene: TRBJ2-7; v_gene: TRBV29-1; abundance: .; d_gene: TRBD1; CDR3nt: TGCAGCGTTGATGGACAGGGAAGGGAGCAGTACTTC; CDR3aa: CSVDGQGREQYF
j_gene: TRBJ2-7; v_gene: TRBV11-2; abundance: few; d_gene: .; CDR3nt: TGTGCCAGCAACCACGACAGCTACGAGCAGTACTTC; CDR3aa: CASNHDSYEQYF
j_gene: TRBJ1-5; v_gene: TRBV6-5; abundance: .; d_gene: .; CDR3nt: TGTGCCAGCAGCATGGACAGCTATAGCAATCAGCCCCAGCATTTT; CDR3aa: CASSMDSYSNQPQHF
j_gene: TRBJ1-2; v_gene: TRBV30; abundance: .; d_gene: TRBD1; CDR3nt: TGTGCCTGGAGTGGCGGGACAGGGGACTATGGCTACACCTTC; CDR3aa: CAWSGGTGDYGYTF
j_gene: TRBJ2-7; v_gene: TRBV27; abundance: .; d_gene: .; CDR3nt: TGTGCCAGCAGTTTACTTATCGCAGGTTCTACCTACGAGCAGTACTTC; CDR3aa: CASSLLIAGSTYEQYF
j_gene: TRBJ2-5; v_gene: TRBV7-7; abundance: few; d_gene: TRBD1; CDR3nt: TGTGCTAGCAGACGGACCGGGACAGGGTGGGAGACCCAGTACTTC; CDR3aa: CASRRTGTGWETQYF
j_gene: TRBJ2-7; v_gene: TRBV5-5; abundance: once; d_gene: .; CDR3nt: TGTGCCAGCAGCCTAACGACAGCCACGCTGGGCTACGAGCAGTACTTC; CDR3aa: CASSLTTATLGYEQYF
j_gene: TRBJ2-1; v_gene: TRBV5-4; abundance: .; d_gene: .; CDR3nt: TGTGCCAGCAGCTTTTACGGGAATCCCTACAATGAGCAGTTCTTC; CDR3aa: CASSFYGNPYNEQFF
j_gene: TRBJ1-2; v_gene: TRBV18; abundance: .; d_gene: TRBD1; CDR3nt: TGTGCCAGCTCACCCCGGGACAGGGGGTACACCTTC; CDR3aa: CASSPRDRGYTF
j_gene: TRBJ2-1; v_gene: TRBV28; abundance: .; d_gene: TRBD2; CDR3nt: TGTGCCAGCAGTAACCTGGGGACTAGCGGGGATGAGCAGTTCTTC; CDR3aa: CASSNLGTSGDEQFF
j_gene: TRBJ2-4; v_gene: TRBV28; abundance: .; d_gene: TRBD2; CDR3nt: TGCGCCAGCAGTACGACGGGGGGGGCCAAAAACATTCAGTACTTC; CDR3aa: CASSTTGGAKNIQYF
j_gene: TRBJ1-1; v_gene: TRBV30; abundance: few; d_gene: .; CDR3nt: TGTGCCTGGAACCCGGGACAATCTACCCCTGAAGCTTTCTTT; CDR3aa: CAWNPGQSTPEAFF
j_gene: TRBJ1-1; v_gene: TRBV21-1; abundance: .; d_gene: .; CDR3nt: TGTGCCAGCGGCGGGTCACAGGGAAACACTGAAGCTTTCTTT; CDR3aa: CASGGSQGNTEAFF
j_gene: TRBJ2-5; v_gene: TRBV5-4; abundance: .; d_gene: TRBD2; CDR3nt: TGTGCCAGCAGCCCCAGTAGCGGATGGGAGGGGGAGACCCAGTACTTC; CDR3aa: CASSPSSGWEGETQYF
j_gene: TRBJ2-3; v_gene: TRBV7-2; abundance: .; d_gene: TRBD2; CDR3nt: TGTGCCAGCAGCTTAAGGGTTAGCGGGGGAGGCACAGATACGCAGTATTTT; CDR3aa: CASSLRVSGGGTDTQYF
j_gene: TRBJ1-1; v_gene: TRBV28; abundance: .; d_gene: TRBD1; CDR3nt: TGTGCCAGCAGTTTATGGCAACAGGGGAGTGAGGCTTTCTTT; CDR3aa: CASSLWQQGSEAFF
j_gene: TRBJ2-2; v_gene: TRBV3-1/TRBV3-2; abundance: .; d_gene: TRBD2; CDR3nt: TGTGCCAGCAGCCAAGCAGAGCCGGGACTAGCGGGATGCGCCGGGGAGCTGTTTTTT; CDR3aa: CASSQAEPGLAGCAGELFF
j_gene: TRBJ2-7; v_gene: TRBV7-9; abundance: .; d_gene: TRBD1; CDR3nt: TGTGCCAGCAGCCCGGGACAGGGGCGATACGAGCAGTACTTC; CDR3aa: CASSPGQGRYEQYF
j_gene: TRBJ1-5; v_gene: TRBV20-1; abundance: .; d_gene: .; CDR3nt: TGCAGTGCTAGAGGAGGGGGGCCCCAGCATTTT; CDR3aa: CSARGGGPQHF
j_gene: TRBJ1-1; v_gene: TRBV11-2; abundance: .; d_gene: .; CDR3nt: TGTGCCAGCAGCTCGCCCGGGAACACTGAAGCTTTCTTT; CDR3aa: CASSSPGNTEAFF
j_gene: TRBJ2-2; v_gene: TRBV12-5; abundance: once; d_gene: .; CDR3nt: TGTGCTAGTGGTTTGGGATGGGGGTGGGGGGCCGGGGAGCTGTTTTTT; CDR3aa: CASGLGWGWGAGELFF
j_gene: TRBJ2-7; v_gene: TRBV5-4; abundance: once; d_gene: .; CDR3nt: TGTGCCAGCAGCCCAAAGAAACAGGGCGGCTACGAGCAGTACTTC; CDR3aa: CASSPKKQGGYEQYF
j_gene: TRBJ2-1; v_gene: TRBV9; abundance: few; d_gene: TRBD2; CDR3nt: TGTGCCAGCAGCGTAGGTGCTGGGGCTAGCGGGAGGGAGCAGTTCTTC; CDR3aa: CASSVGAGASGREQFF
j_gene: TRBJ1-2; v_gene: TRBV19; abundance: .; d_gene: .; CDR3nt: TGTGCCAGTAGTAGGACAGTGCTCGACTATGGCTACACCTTC; CDR3aa: CASSRTVLDYGYTF
j_gene: TRBJ1-5; v_gene: TRBV18; abundance: few; d_gene: .; CDR3nt: TGTGCCAGCTCAGGGCTGGGGCCCCAGCATTTT; CDR3aa: CASSGLGPQHF
j_gene: TRBJ2-2; v_gene: TRBV9; abundance: .; d_gene: TRBD2; CDR3nt: TGTGCCAGCAGCGTGCTAGCGGGAGGGCAGGGCGGGGAGCTGTTTTTT; CDR3aa: CASSVLAGGQGGELFF
j_gene: TRBJ2-1; v_gene: TRBV9; abundance: .; d_gene: TRBD2; CDR3nt: TGTGCCAGCAGCGTAGCTGTCCTAGCGGGAGGGCCGGGTGAGCAGTTCTTC; CDR3aa: CASSVAVLAGGPGEQFF
j_gene: TRBJ1-2; v_gene: TRBV5-5; abundance: .; d_gene: .; CDR3nt: TGTGCCAGCAGCTTCCAGGGTCTCATTACCTATGGCTACACCTTC; CDR3aa: CASSFQGLITYGYTF
j_gene: TRBJ2-1; v_gene: TRBV2; abundance: .; d_gene: TRBD2; CDR3nt: TGTGCCAGGGGGACTAGCGGATACAATGAGCAGTTCTTC; CDR3aa: CARGTSGYNEQFF
j_gene: TRBJ2-2; v_gene: TRBV9; abundance: .; d_gene: .; CDR3nt: TGTGCCAGCAGCGTGCGACAGGTTGACGCCGGGGAGCTGTTTTTT; CDR3aa: CASSVRQVDAGELFF
j_gene: TRBJ1-2; v_gene: TRBV30; abundance: .; d_gene: TRBD1; CDR3nt: TGTGCCTTTACAGGGGGGGAAAACTTCTATGGCTACACCTTC; CDR3aa: CAFTGGENFYGYTF
j_gene: TRBJ2-1; v_gene: TRBV28; abundance: .; d_gene: .; CDR3nt: TGTGCCAGCAGTTTCCACAGCCGAGCCTACAATGAGCAGTTCTTC; CDR3aa: CASSFHSRAYNEQFF
j_gene: TRBJ1-2; v_gene: TRBV10-3; abundance: .; d_gene: TRBD1; CDR3nt: TGTGCCATCTCGGCAGGGGGGAGTTTCTCTAACTATGGCTACACCTTC; CDR3aa: CAISAGGSFSNYGYTF